The 17 T cell receptor beta chains in this list originate from one sample, sequenced in a study of blood T cell repertoires in COVID-19. Data came from immunoSEQ multiplex PCR; TCRdb stores just in-frame clones and leaves some out. In the table there are about 260,000 clones, 80% to 90% of which are singletons. What was sequenced was PBMCs or T cells enriched from blood (not recorded which). These TCRs come from a man over 45 who had been exposed to COVID-19.

This clone has a handful of counts. The chain couples TRBV5-5 to TRBJ1-4, with 9 bases fitting TRBD1. The CDR3 sequence is 17 residues long. The junction had 14 bases not matched to a gene; V was cut back by 4 bases and J by 7 bases. Looked up from germline, CDR1 is SGHKS and CDR2 is YYEKEE (reference sequence). CDR3: CASSRKEQGALVEKLFF. As DNA, the CDR3 is TGTGCCAGCAGCCGGAAAGAACAGGGGGCGTTGGTTGAAAAACTGTTTTTT.

In its sample, this clone was seen a few times. The chain is built from TRBV7-8 and TRBJ2-2; a weak D match, TRBD1 (8 bases). The CDR3 has 16 amino acids. Trimming pared 5 bases from V and 5 bases from J, leaving 18 bases between. Germline CDR1 and CDR2: SGHVS and FQNEAQ. The CDR3 is CASSPQGGVWTGELFF. The CDR3, as DNA: TGTGCCAGCAGCCCACAGGGGGGGGTGTGGACCGGGGAGCTGTTTTTT.

The gene calls are TRBV19 and TRBJ1-1, with 7 bases identical to TRBD1. The length of the CDR3 is 13 residues. The germline gives CDR1 LNHDA, CDR2 SQIVND (reference sequence). V lost 7 bases and J lost 7; bases outside the gene matches: 9. The CDR3 coding sequence is TGTGCCAGTATGAACAGGGGTTCTATTGAAGCTTTCTTT. Amino acids: CASMNRGSIEAFF.

The rearrangement links TRBV6-5 to TRBJ2-1; 7 nucleotides agree with TRBD1. The CDR3 consists of 13 residues. The germline CDR1 and CDR2 sequences are MNHEY and SVGAGI. V lost 6 bases, J lost 2 bases, and 1 base stayed unmatched. The chain's CDR3 is CASRQGTYNEQFF. In nucleotides, the CDR3 is TGTGCCAGCAGACAGGGGACCTACAATGAGCAGTTCTTC.

This clone was seen more than once but under ten times. This chain joins TRBV3-1 (or the pseudogene TRBV3-2) and TRBJ1-2; D call uncertain. CDR1 is LGHDT, CDR2 YNNKEL, per germline (reference sequence). CDR3 length equals 12 residues. Trimming removed 0 bases at V and 9 bases at J, with 8 bases between. The CDR3 DNA is TGTGCCAGCAGCCAAGAGGCGGTACGCTACACCTTC. This sequence encodes CASSQEAVRYTF.

This clone was seen a handful of times. CDR3 nucleotides: TGCGCCAGCAGCTTGGCCGCCACTAGCGGGTACGAGCAGTACTTC. The encoded protein is CASSLAATSGYEQYF. The V gene is TRBV5-1, the J gene TRBJ2-7; 9 bases line up with TRBD2. Germline lookup yields CDR1 SGHRS and CDR2 YFSETQ. The CDR3 covers 15 residues. Germline trimming cut 0 bases from V and 4 bases from J; bases unmatched to any gene: 5.

V gene TRBV2 combines with J gene TRBJ1-6; D unresolved. This CDR3 spans 13 amino acids. V lost 4 bases and J 9 bases, leaving 10 bases between the germline ends. The germline V gene encodes CDR1 SNHLY and CDR2 FYNNEI. The CDR3 reads CASSGEGVSPLHF. The CDR3 bases are TGTGCCAGCAGTGGAGAGGGAGTTTCACCCCTCCACTTT.

This clone was seen only a few times. The gene calls are TRBV29-1 and TRBJ1-4; D is uncertain. Germline CDR1 and CDR2: SQVTM and ANQGSEA. The CDR3 has 13 residues. The V and J ends lost 4 bases and 8 bases respectively, with 14 bases between them. CDR3 residues: CSVAVLSKEKLFF. The CDR3 DNA sequence: TGCAGCGTTGCAGTGTTATCCAAGGAAAAACTGTTTTTT.

This clone was found a few times. The chain joins TRBV10-1 to TRBJ2-7, with TRBD2 matching 7 bases. The V and J ends lost 7 bases and 0 bases, in that order; junction bases with no gene match: 9. Germline loops: CDR1 WNHNN, CDR2 SYGVQD (reference sequence). This CDR3 has 15 amino acids. CDR3 DNA: TGCGCCAGCACGTATAGCGGGCCCTCCTCCTACGAGCAGTACTTC. This translates into CASTYSGPSSYEQYF.

CDR3 protein: CASRLQGGVEAFF. The CDR3 DNA reads as TGTGCCAGCAGATTACAGGGGGGCGTTGAAGCTTTCTTT. The V call is TRBV28, the J call TRBJ1-1; 8 bases line up with TRBD1. With 6 bases clipped from V and 7 bases from J, the junction kept 7 bases outside the gene matches. This CDR3 is 13 amino acids long. Germline lookup yields CDR1 MDHEN and CDR2 SYDVKM. The whole variable domain, remainder taken from reference TRBV28 and TRBJ1-1, is DVKVTQSSRYLVKRTGEKVFLECVQDMDHENMFWYRQDPGLGLRLIYFSYDVKMKEKGDIPEGYSVSREKKERFSLILESASTNQTSMYLCASRLQGGVEAFFGQGTRLTVV.

Points on this clone: This sample also contains other DNA sequences that code for the same CDR3. This chain joins TRBV5-6 and TRBJ1-5; D uncertain. The CDR3 is 13 amino acids. V lost 0 bases to trimming and J lost 4 bases, with 5 bases between them. Germline-derived CDR1 and CDR2 are SGHDT and YYEEEE. The CDR3 protein is CASSLGANQPQHF. The DNA of the CDR3 is TGTGCCAGCAGCTTGGGAGCGAATCAGCCCCAGCATTTT.

V and J are TRBV5-6 and TRBJ2-1; 7 bases map to TRBD1. CDR1 is SGHDT, CDR2 YYEEEE, per germline. Trimming took 1 base from V and 3 from J; bases not matched to a gene: 4. CDR3 size: 15 residues. CDR3 nucleotide sequence: TGTGCCAGCAGCTTGAGAGGGGGCCTCTACAATGAGCAGTTCTTC. Protein: CASSLRGGLYNEQFF.

V and J are TRBV11-2 and TRBJ2-3; 7 nucleotides line up with TRBD2. The CDR3 spans 14 residues. The V gene's germline CDR1 is SGHAT and CDR2 FQNNGV. Trimming took 1 base from V and 5 from J; bases not matched to a gene: 3. The CDR3 region has the DNA TGTGCCAGCAGCTTAGTGGCTAGCGGAGATACGCAGTATTTT. This gives the protein CASSLVASGDTQYF.

V is TRBV6-1 and J is TRBJ2-5, with a weak D call TRBD2 (7 bases). The CDR3 has 15 residues. V dropped 1 base and J dropped 4 bases, with 13 bases sitting between them. CDR1 and CDR2 from the germline V gene are MNHNS and SASEGT. The CDR3 DNA reads TGTGCCAGCAGTGAAGGCGGGGGCCTGCGAGAGACCCAGTACTTC. Translation: CASSEGGGLRETQYF.

The chain couples TRBV6-2 or TRBV6-3 to TRBJ2-7; 8 bases match TRBD1. The CDR3 covers 17 residues. Trimming cost V 4 bases and J 3 bases; bases outside gene matches: 14. CDR1 MNHEY and CDR2 SVGEGT come from the germline V gene. For the CDR3, the DNA is TGTGCCAGCAGTTGGTGGTCCCCCCAGGGGGCGAGCTACGAGCAGTACGTC. Its translation: CASSWWSPQGASYEQYV.

The V and J genes are TRBV28 and TRBJ1-3; D ambiguous. CDR1 is MDHEN, CDR2 SYDVKM, per germline. The CDR3 spans 15 residues. V lost 3 bases to trimming and J lost 7 bases, with 16 bases between them. The CDR3 coding sequence is TGTGCCAGCAGTTTGAGGTTGGCGCCTGCGAACACCATATATTTT. As protein: CASSLRLAPANTIYF.

The chain couples TRBV5-5 to TRBJ2-7; D ambiguous. Per germline, CDR1 SGHKS and CDR2 YYEKEE (reference sequence). The CDR3 runs to 14 residues. The germline V and J ends were trimmed by 0 bases and 6 bases, with 13 bases remaining between them. DNA for the CDR3: TGTGCCAGCAGCTTGGAGCAGGCAGTTGGCGAGCAGTACGTC. This sequence encodes CASSLEQAVGEQYV.